The 18 T cell receptor beta chains listed next were all sequenced from one sample in a study of neoadjuvant nivolumab and ipilimumab in lung cancer. Sequencing used immunoSEQ multiplex PCR; TCRdb keeps in-frame clones, though not all of them. The data show around 30,000 clones, more than 80% seen once. The starting material was tumor tissue, obtained after neoadjuvant nivolumab, alone or with ipilimumab, at or shortly before surgery. These receptors originate from an adult with non-small cell lung cancer.

In DNA form, the CDR3 reads TGTGCCAGCAGCTTAGTCCCGGGGGTTTTTTCACCCCTCCACTTT. Translation gives CASSLVPGVFSPLHF. The V and J genes are TRBV7-2 and TRBJ1-6; the D gene is possibly TRBD1 (5 bases). The germline V gene encodes CDR1 SGHTA and CDR2 FQGNSA. The CDR3 runs to 15 residues. Trimming shortened V by 1 base and J by 9 bases, and 13 bases separated the two germline ends.

The rearrangement joins TRBV2 to TRBJ1-6; the match to TRBD1 covers 8 bases. V shed 7 bases and J 5 bases; nucleotides not matched to a gene: 4. Germline lookup yields CDR1 SNHLY and CDR2 FYNNEI. The CDR3 totals 14 residues. The CDR3 loop reads CASTSGQDNSPLHF. As DNA, the CDR3 is TGTGCCAGCACCTCGGGACAGGATAATTCACCCCTCCACTTT.

The chain joins TRBV2 to TRBJ2-2; tentative D call: TRBD1 (6 bases). The CDR3 totals 15 residues. V was clipped by 6 bases and J by 5 bases, with 16 bases between them. CDR1 and CDR2 from the germline V gene are SNHLY and FYNNEI. In DNA form, the CDR3 reads TGTGCCAGCAGAGTCAGCAACAGGGAAACCGGGGAGCTGTTTTTT. Translation: CASRVSNRETGELFF.

The rearrangement links TRBV9 to TRBJ2-1; 10 bases map to TRBD1. The germline V gene encodes CDR1 SGDLS and CDR2 YYNGEE. The CDR3 loop spans 16 amino acids. V trimming: 3 bases; J trimming: 3 bases; junction bases outside the gene matches: 6. CDR3: CASSATGTGVYNEQFF. The CDR3 DNA reads as TGTGCCAGCAGCGCCACCGGGACAGGGGTCTACAATGAGCAGTTCTTC.

V usage is TRBV15 and J usage is TRBJ2-1; 13 bases match TRBD2. Trimming took 2 bases from V and 8 from J; bases not matched to a gene: 9. Germline lookup yields CDR1 LNHNV and CDR2 YYDKDF (reference sequence). The CDR3 sequence is 17 residues long. CDR3 amino acids: CATSRNALAGGEDEQFF. CDR3 nucleotide sequence: TGTGCCACCAGCAGAAATGCACTAGCGGGAGGGGAAGATGAGCAGTTCTTC.

This clone has only a few counts. V usage is TRBV28 and J usage is TRBJ1-1; tentative D call: TRBD1 (5 bases). Germline V gene sequence: CDR1 MDHEN, CDR2 SYDVKM. V lost 6 bases to trimming and J lost 0 bases, with 14 bases between them. The CDR3 is made up of 15 amino acids. The CDR3 region is CASSLLTAMNTEAFF. The DNA for the CDR3 is TGTGCCAGCAGCCTGCTGACAGCGATGAACACTGAAGCTTTCTTT.

V gene TRBV28 combines with J gene TRBJ2-3, with 10 bases aligning to TRBD2. The CDR3 is 16 amino acids. Germline V gene lookup returns CDR1 MDHEN and CDR2 SYDVKM. V shed 6 bases, J shed 1 base, and the junction held 7 bases outside the gene matches. The CDR3 nucleotides read TGTGCCAGCAGATCGATAGCGGGGGGCGGCACAGATACGCAGTATTTT. Encoded protein: CASRSIAGGGTDTQYF.

The chain uses TRBV18 and TRBJ2-3; possible D gene TRBD2, 6 bases. In germline, CDR1 is KGHSH, CDR2 LQKENI. Trimming removed 3 bases at V and 0 bases at J, with 10 bases between. The CDR3 has 15 residues. Here the CDR3 reads CASSPPGESTDTQYF. CDR3 in DNA: TGTGCCAGCTCACCCCCGGGGGAAAGCACAGATACGCAGTATTTT.

V and J are TRBV6-6 and TRBJ2-5, with 12 positions matching TRBD2. This CDR3 comprises 16 residues. V trimming: 4 bases; J trimming: 2 bases; junction bases outside the gene matches: 5. Germline V gene lookup returns CDR1 MNHNY and CDR2 SVGAGI (reference sequence). The CDR3 DNA follows: TGTGCCAGCAGTTCAGGACTAGCGGGGCTACAAGAGACCCAGTACTTC. Translating gives CASSSGLAGLQETQYF.

The V and J genes are TRBV7-2 and TRBJ2-2; 7 bases are a match to TRBD1. With 5 bases clipped from V and 4 bases from J, the junction kept 10 bases outside the gene matches. The germline V gene encodes CDR1 SGHTA and CDR2 FQGNSA. This CDR3 comprises 16 residues. CDR3 residues: CASSPDREGLTGELFF. The DNA of the CDR3 is TGTGCCAGCAGCCCTGACAGGGAAGGGCTCACCGGGGAGCTGTTTTTT.

This rearrangement joins TRBV13 to TRBJ1-1; tentative D call: TRBD1 (5 bases). CDR3 length: 16 residues. Germline CDR1 and CDR2: PRHDT and FYEKMQ (reference sequence). V was shortened by 1 base and J by 4 bases, with 16 bases between the two germline ends. The CDR3 coding sequence is TGTGCCAGCAGCTTAGACTGGGGCCCTTCGGGCACTGAAGCTTTCTTT. Translating it yields CASSLDWGPSGTEAFF.

The chain joins TRBV7-8 to TRBJ2-6; the match to TRBD1 covers 7 bases. After removal of 5 bases from V and 2 bases from J, the junction contained 12 bases not matched to a gene. CDR3 length: 18 residues. Germline V gene data show CDR1 as SGHVS and CDR2 as FQNEAQ. The CDR3 sequence is CASSAGQVMVPGANVLTF. CDR3 DNA: TGTGCCAGCAGCGCCGGACAGGTTATGGTCCCTGGGGCCAACGTCCTGACTTTC.

This clone turned up a few times. The genes are TRBV5-6 and TRBJ1-3, with D maybe TRBD1 (6 bases). This CDR3 is 17 amino acids long. Germline V gives CDR1 SGHDT, CDR2 YYEEEE. Trimming pared 4 bases from V and 0 bases from J, leaving 17 bases between. The CDR3 coding sequence is TGTGCCAGCAGCCATTACGTGACAGGACCCTCTGGAAACACCATATATTTT. Its translation is CASSHYVTGPSGNTIYF.

This clone has just a few counts. The V and J genes are TRBV9 and TRBJ1-2, with 7 bases fitting TRBD1. The CDR3 runs to 15 residues. The V gene end was trimmed by 1 base and the J gene end by 7 bases; junction bases not matched to a gene: 10. Germline loops: CDR1 SGDLS, CDR2 YYNGEE. The CDR3 bases are TGTGCCAGCAGCGTAAGGGCAGGGGGAGGGTTTGGCTACACCTTC. It is translated as CASSVRAGGGFGYTF.

The rearrangement uses TRBV19 and TRBJ2-5; the match to TRBD1 covers 10 bases. J gave up 5 bases and V 1 base, and 4 bases lay outside the gene matches. The germline V gene has CDR1 LNHDA and CDR2 SQIVND (reference sequence). The CDR3 is 15 residues long. The CDR3 bases are TGTGCCAGTAGTATAGCACGACAGGGGGCGGAGACCCAGTACTTC. As protein: CASSIARQGAETQYF.

The V call is TRBV30, the J call TRBJ1-5; tentatively, D is TRBD1 (6 bases). This CDR3 contains 13 residues. V gave up 2 bases and J gave up 4 bases, with 9 bases separating them. The germline gives CDR1 GTSNPN, CDR2 SVGIG (reference sequence). The CDR3 loop is CAWSRDRNQPQHF. In DNA form, the CDR3 reads TGTGCCTGGAGTCGAGACAGGAATCAGCCCCAGCATTTT.

Concerning this clone: The identical CDR3 is also encoded by other nucleotide sequences in the sample. This chain joins TRBV7-9 and TRBJ1-2; D perhaps matches TRBD1 (6 bases). Trimming left V 1 base short and J 3 bases short, with 6 bases between. The CDR3 sequence is 13 residues long. The germline V gene encodes CDR1 SEHNR and CDR2 FQNEAQ (reference sequence). In nucleotides, the CDR3 is TGTGCCAGCAGCTTAGGGACAGACTATGGCTACACCTTC. Amino acids: CASSLGTDYGYTF.

This clone was detected a few times. This chain's CDR3 is CASSLAASATNEKLFF. For the CDR3, the DNA is TGTGCCAGCAGCTTAGCGGCGTCAGCAACTAATGAAAAACTGTTTTTT. The V and J genes are TRBV11-1 and TRBJ1-4; D unresolved. Trimming stripped 0 bases from V and 0 bases from J, with 8 bases between. This CDR3 has 16 amino acids. Germline loops: CDR1 SGHAT, CDR2 FQDESV (reference sequence).